The text below deals with one T cell receptor (beta chain). CD8+ and CD4+ T cells were negatively isolated; TEMRA cells were FACS-enriched. The sample originates from a study of CD8 T cells in Susac syndrome. Trimming took off 8 bases at V and 0 bases at J, with 10 bases between the two ends. The CDR3 length is 13 residues. Germline V lookup: CDR1 MDHEN, CDR2 SYDVKM. Random hexamers were used to reverse transcribe the RNA input (about 0.5 to 1 ug). Each CDR3 protein is one row after TCRdb ran MiXCR on the immunoSEQ multiplex PCR reads. The sample carries some 180,000 distinct CDR3 sequences, about 94% recorded once.

The chain has TRBV28 and TRBJ1-2; D gene uncertain. The sequenced material came from CD4+ T cells from PBMCs. This sequence originates from a human donor in good health. The CDR3 bases are TGTGCCAGCGACCCAAAATCTAACTATGGCTACACCTTC. As protein: CASDPKSNYGYTF.